Reported below is one T cell receptor beta chain. This clone's antigen is unknown. No base quality information exists; no much larger clone differs at one position. Measured from the cysteine to the phenylalanine, the CDR3 is 15 residues long. The retained sequence is limited to the CDR3, 45 bases, with the frame set at the first base. Trimming at the junction amounts to 0 bases on V and 8 bases on J, and the germline ends lie 14 bases apart. The germline V gene sets CDR1 to LGHNA and CDR2 to YSLEER. RNA was extracted using the RNeasy kit, and about 0.45 to 1 microgram was reverse transcribed with random hexamers. The immunoSEQ multiplex PCR assay, which covers 54 Vbeta and 13 Jbeta segments, was used to amplify TCR beta CDR3 regions. Bias from PCR amplification was corrected by using a synthetic template baseline for primer optimization and for computational correction. The paper's processing steps were these. Reads were assigned to V, D and J genes according to IMGT and analyzed in immunoSEQ Analyzer, with only productive sequences retained. To calculate clonality, Shannon entropy was normalized by log2 of the number of productive unique sequences and then subtracted from one. Public and private clones were assessed among the 100 most prevalent clones of each patient and control. Clones were defined as Susac-specific if absent from the healthy and MS cohorts, from around 1,100 published viral clones and from other ImmuneACCESS disease sequences. TCRdb trimmed the raw reads at Q25, called clones with MiXCR and kept productive beta chains. Each CDR3 protein gets just one entry, which takes the most common genes and DNA from the rows behind it. TCRdb assigned the V and J calls; the authors' analysis was not used. This sample lists about 180,000 distinct CDR3 sequences; over 90% were detected once. The ten largest make up 0.099% of the sample.

This sample is part of a study of CD8 T cells in Susac syndrome (dated by TCRdb to the late 2010s). Describing the broader study: Among the Susac syndrome patients who were sequenced, clinically active disease was present in more than 5 and clinical remission was observed in about eight. At the time of blood withdrawal, Susac syndrome patients were either therapy-naive, taking corticosteroids (with some also receiving IVIg), or on IVIg alone. Repertoire sequencing was used to test whether CD8+ T cell activation and differentiation in Susac syndrome was antigen driven.

Peripheral blood CD8+ and CD4+ T cells from healthy donors, Susac syndrome patients and multiple sclerosis patients were profiled by high-throughput TCR beta sequencing. The Susac syndrome patients fulfilled recently defined diagnostic criteria for either definite or probable disease. Bulk CD8+ and CD4+ T cells were purified magnetically by negative isolation, whereas CD8+ TEMRA cells were enriched by FACS. Blood was collected in EDTA tubes and processed within 24 hours, with PBMCs isolated through density gradient centrifugation. PBMCs destined for TCR sequencing were cryopreserved in liquid nitrogen and later thawed in a 37 °C water bath. A purity of at least 90% was achieved for sorted or isolated CD4+, CD8+ and CD8+ TEMRA cells. General study outcomes and caveats: In patients with Susac syndrome, the CD4+ T cell repertoire showed no detectable clonal expansion. The TCR sequencing and HLA analysis was acknowledged to have included a relatively small number of individuals.

The V gene is TRBV4-3 and the J gene is TRBJ2-1, with the D gene call left open. The sequence derives from a human donor with Susac syndrome. The sample consisted of CD4+ T cells from PBMCs. In nucleotide form, the sequence is TGCGCCAGCAGCCAAGATGTGGGGTCTAGGGATGAGCAGTTCTTC. It translates to CASSQDVGSRDEQFF.